One T cell receptor beta chain is described in this entry. Other nucleotide sequences from this sample produce the same CDR3. Assay: immunoSEQ multiplex PCR; the TCRdb copy retains only in-frame clones and omits some. The data hold 110,000 or so clones, with just over 90% observed a single time. Trimming took 3 bases from V and 0 from J, leaving 5 bases between them. The CDR3 spans 13 residues. Germline assignment: CDR1 SGHVS and CDR2 FNYEAQ. The data are from a study of T cells after somatic rescue of genetic block. The gene calls are TRBV7-6 and TRBJ2-5; D uncertain. Sequenced input: peripheral blood mononuclear cells (PBMCs). The sequence was obtained from a woman aged 18-29 years. The CDR3 DNA is TGTGCCAGCAGCTTGGGATACCAAGAGACCCAGTACTTC. This gives the protein CASSLGYQETQYF.